This T cell receptor (beta chain) was recovered during a study of CD8 T cells in Susac syndrome. The germline CDR1 and CDR2 sequences are SQVTM and ANQGSEA. The CDR3 covers 15 residues. After removal of 6 bases from V and 5 bases from J, the junction contained 14 bases not matched to a gene. It was with random hexamers that roughly 0.45 to 1 ug RNA was reverse transcribed. MiXCR, run by TCRdb on the immunoSEQ multiplex PCR reads, gives a single entry per CDR3 protein. The data hold around 160,000 distinct CDR3 sequences, with approximately 94% observed a single time. The rearrangement joins TRBV29-1 to TRBJ2-5, with TRBD2 identical over 8 bases. Sequencing was carried out using CD4+ T cells from PBMCs. The clonotype was recovered from a human donor with multiple sclerosis. This CDR3 reads CSVYTSGGWWETQYF. The DNA for the CDR3 is TGCAGCGTCTACACTAGCGGCGGATGGTGGGAGACCCAGTACTTC.